The next 16 T cell receptor beta chains were all read from a single sample in a study of blood T cell repertoires in COVID-19. Clones were sequenced by immunoSEQ multiplex PCR, and TCRdb holds only the in-frame ones, with some missing. The sample consists of 390,000 or so clones, about 89% of them appearing once. The sequenced sample was peripheral blood. The receptors were gathered from a woman in her twenties or thirties with COVID-19, enrolled during active disease.

This chain links TRBV19 with TRBJ2-7; weak D call: TRBD1 (6 bases). CDR1 and CDR2 from the germline V gene are LNHDA and SQIVND (reference sequence). CDR3 length: 13 amino acids. Trimming took 11 bases from V and 4 from J, leaving 18 bases between them. For the CDR3, the DNA is TGTGCCCGAAATCGACAGGATGATTACGAGCAGTACTTC. Its translation: CARNRQDDYEQYF.

The J gene is TRBJ2-5, the V gene TRBV27; 11 positions agree with TRBD1. Unmatched junction bases numbered 8, after V lost 4 bases and J lost 7 bases. The CDR3 loop spans 15 amino acids. Germline CDR1 and CDR2: MNHEY and SMNVEV (reference sequence). The CDR3 DNA is TGTGCCAGCAGTTCTGGACAGGGGGCGCGAGGGACCCAGTACTTC. This gives the protein CASSSGQGARGTQYF.

For this clone: Within the sample, other DNA sequences also encode this same CDR3. The chain couples TRBV28 to TRBJ1-5; 7 bases match TRBD1. Trimming at V came to 5 bases and at J to 4 bases, leaving 8 bases not matched to a gene. The CDR3 is made up of 15 amino acids. From germline, CDR1 is MDHEN and CDR2 SYDVKM. The CDR3 loop reads CASSPRQGSNQPQHF. Written as DNA, the CDR3 is TGTGCCAGCAGTCCGAGACAGGGTTCTAATCAGCCCCAGCATTTT.

V is TRBV6-2 or TRBV6-3 and J is TRBJ2-3, with D perhaps TRBD2 (5 bases). Germline V gene sequence: CDR1 MNHEY, CDR2 SVGEGT. Deletions cut 0 bases from V and 6 bases from J, with 19 bases between. This CDR3 has 17 amino acids. CDR3 amino acids: CASSYSALISSGDTQYF. CDR3 coding DNA: TGTGCCAGCAGTTACTCGGCTCTGATTAGTTCGGGGGATACGCAGTATTTT.

This chain joins TRBV11-2 and TRBJ1-2; TRBD1 aligns across 7 bases. The CDR3 has 13 residues. V gave up 6 bases and J gave up 4 bases; unmatched junction bases: 5. Germline V gives CDR1 SGHAT, CDR2 FQNNGV. CDR3 in amino acids: CASSPGQSYGYTF. In nucleotides, the CDR3 is TGTGCCAGCAGTCCGGGACAGAGCTATGGCTACACCTTC.

This chain links TRBV2 with TRBJ2-1; D is possibly TRBD2 (5 bases). Trimming removed 9 bases at V and 0 bases at J, with 15 bases between. Germline values: CDR1 SNHLY, CDR2 FYNNEI. The CDR3 totals 15 residues. The CDR3 loop reads CASMDWWSSYNEQFF. Written as DNA, the CDR3 is TGTGCCAGTATGGACTGGTGGAGCTCCTACAATGAGCAGTTCTTC.

The rearrangement links TRBV27 to TRBJ1-4; 10 bases fit TRBD1. V shed 7 bases and J 8 bases; nucleotides not matched to a gene: 4. The CDR3 consists of 13 residues. Germline CDR1 reads MNHEY; CDR2 reads SMNVEV (reference sequence). This chain's CDR3 is CASTRTGGEKLFF. DNA of the CDR3: TGTGCCAGCACCAGGACAGGGGGGGAAAAACTGTTTTTT.

The chain is built from TRBV11-2 and TRBJ1-2; 7 nucleotides agree with TRBD1. The CDR3 has 16 residues. Germline trimming cut 5 bases from V and 8 bases from J; bases unmatched to any gene: 17. CDR1 is SGHAT and CDR2 is FQNNGV in the germline V gene. CDR3: CASSAHGGDRSLGYTF. CDR3 nucleotides: TGTGCCAGCAGCGCCCATGGCGGGGACAGAAGTTTAGGCTACACCTTC.

This clone has only a few counts. This chain joins TRBV7-2 and TRBJ1-6; 9 nucleotides agree with TRBD1. The germline gives CDR1 SGHTA, CDR2 FQGNSA. J was trimmed by 9 bases and V by 5 bases; bases with no gene match: 11. The CDR3 contains 16 residues. The CDR3 nucleotides read TGTGCCAGCAGCCTTACGGGACAGGGTTTAGGTTCACCCCTCCACTTT. Translated, it gives CASSLTGQGLGSPLHF. The full variable domain, its missing parts supplied by reference TRBV7-2 and TRBJ1-6, is GAGVSQSPSNKVTEKGKDVELRCDPISGHTALYWYRQSLGQGLEFLIYFQGNSAPDKSGLPSDRFSAERTGGSVSTLTIQRTQQEDSAVYLCASSLTGQGLGSPLHFGNGTRLTVT.

This clone was found a few times. This rearrangement joins TRBV5-1 to TRBJ1-5, with TRBD1 identical over 7 bases. Trimming took 4 bases from V and 0 from J; bases not matched to a gene: 4. This CDR3 comprises 15 residues. Germline CDR1 reads SGHRS; CDR2 reads YFSETQ. The CDR3 reads CASSPGQYSNQPQHF. In DNA, the CDR3 is TGCGCCAGCAGCCCGGGACAGTATAGCAATCAGCCCCAGCATTTT.

This clone is a singleton in its sample. V gene TRBV7-2 combines with J gene TRBJ2-5; 7 nucleotides match TRBD2. Germline assignment: CDR1 SGHTA and CDR2 FQGNSA. J was trimmed by 5 bases and V by 1 base; bases with no gene match: 19. The CDR3 covers 19 residues. The CDR3 protein is CASSLGPGWVREYVETQYF. CDR3 bases: TGTGCCAGCAGCTTAGGCCCTGGGTGGGTGCGGGAGTATGTGGAGACCCAGTACTTC.

This clone was seen a handful of times. This chain uses TRBV3-1 (or the pseudogene TRBV3-2) with TRBJ2-1; 9 nucleotides match TRBD2. V dropped 1 base and J dropped 6; count of bases not matched to a gene: 4. Germline V gene data show CDR1 as LGHDT and CDR2 as YNNKEL (reference sequence). The CDR3 spans 15 residues. This CDR3 is CASSQGTSVSNEQFF. CDR3 DNA sequence: TGTGCCAGCAGCCAAGGGACTAGCGTCTCCAATGAGCAGTTCTTC.

The chain uses TRBV18 and TRBJ1-3, with no clear D. Looked up from germline, CDR1 is KGHSH and CDR2 is LQKENI. The V gene lost 0 bases and the J gene lost 2 bases, with 8 bases spanning the gap. The CDR3 is made up of 15 amino acids. The CDR3 loop is CASSPPAEAGNTIYF. The CDR3 coding sequence is TGTGCCAGCTCACCACCGGCAGAGGCTGGAAACACCATATATTTT.

As DNA, the CDR3 is TGCGCCAGCAGCTTGGCCCCGGGAGTTCGGGGAGAAGCTTTCTTT. Residues: CASSLAPGVRGEAFF. This chain joins TRBV5-1 and TRBJ1-1; D is ambiguous. The V gene's germline CDR1 is SGHRS and CDR2 YFSETQ. The CDR3 runs to 15 residues. The V end lost 0 bases, the J end lost 8 bases, and 17 bases lay between the germline ends.

This sequence joins TRBV5-1 and TRBJ2-3, with a possible D match to TRBD2 (6 bases). CDR3 length equals 14 residues. From germline, CDR1 is SGHRS and CDR2 YFSETQ. V was shortened by 1 base and J by 4 bases, with 10 bases between the two germline ends. The CDR3 coding sequence is TGCGCCAGCAGCTTGAGGCGGGATGCAGATACGCAGTATTTT. Its translation is CASSLRRDADTQYF.

V is TRBV4-1 and J is TRBJ2-1, with 11 bases matching TRBD2. The CDR3 loop spans 18 amino acids. The V gene end was trimmed by 3 bases and the J gene end by 7 bases; junction bases not matched to a gene: 14. Looked up from germline, CDR1 is MGHRA and CDR2 is YSYEKL. CDR3 coding DNA: TGCGCCAGCAGCCACGGGGGGACCGGGACTAGCGGCTTAAATGAGCAGTTCTTC. Translating it yields CASSHGGTGTSGLNEQFF.